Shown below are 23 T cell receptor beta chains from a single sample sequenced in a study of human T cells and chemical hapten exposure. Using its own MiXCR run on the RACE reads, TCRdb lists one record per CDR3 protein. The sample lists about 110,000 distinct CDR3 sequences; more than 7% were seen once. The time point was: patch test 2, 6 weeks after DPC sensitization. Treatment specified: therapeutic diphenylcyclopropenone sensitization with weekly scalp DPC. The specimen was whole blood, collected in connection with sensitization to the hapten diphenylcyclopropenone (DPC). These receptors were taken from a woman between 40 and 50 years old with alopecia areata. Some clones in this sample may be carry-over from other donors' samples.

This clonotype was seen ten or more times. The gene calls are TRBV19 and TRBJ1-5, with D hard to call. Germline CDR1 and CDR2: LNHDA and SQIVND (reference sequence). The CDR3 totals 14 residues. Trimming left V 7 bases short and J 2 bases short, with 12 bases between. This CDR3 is CASMQRIGNQPQHF. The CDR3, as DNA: TGTGCCAGTATGCAGCGTATAGGCAATCAGCCCCAGCATTTT.

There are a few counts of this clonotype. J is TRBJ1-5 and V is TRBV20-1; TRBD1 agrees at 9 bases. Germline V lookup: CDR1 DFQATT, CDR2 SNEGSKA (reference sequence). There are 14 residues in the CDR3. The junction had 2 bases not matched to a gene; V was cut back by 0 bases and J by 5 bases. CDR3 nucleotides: TGCAGTGCTAGAGATTACAGGGGGCATCAGCCCCAGCATTTT. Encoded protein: CSARDYRGHQPQHF.

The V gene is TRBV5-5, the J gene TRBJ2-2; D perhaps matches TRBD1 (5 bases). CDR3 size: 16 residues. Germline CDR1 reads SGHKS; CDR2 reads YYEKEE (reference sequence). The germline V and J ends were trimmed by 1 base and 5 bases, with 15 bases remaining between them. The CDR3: CASSLRGPVETGELFF. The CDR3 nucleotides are TGTGCCAGCAGCTTGAGGGGCCCGGTCGAGACCGGGGAGCTGTTTTTT.

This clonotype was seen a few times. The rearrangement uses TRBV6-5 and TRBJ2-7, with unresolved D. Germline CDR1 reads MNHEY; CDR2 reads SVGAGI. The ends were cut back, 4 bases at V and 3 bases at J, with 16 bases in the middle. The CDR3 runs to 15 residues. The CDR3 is CASSWSPSGDYEQYF. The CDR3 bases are TGTGCCAGCAGTTGGTCCCCCTCCGGCGACTACGAGCAGTACTTC.

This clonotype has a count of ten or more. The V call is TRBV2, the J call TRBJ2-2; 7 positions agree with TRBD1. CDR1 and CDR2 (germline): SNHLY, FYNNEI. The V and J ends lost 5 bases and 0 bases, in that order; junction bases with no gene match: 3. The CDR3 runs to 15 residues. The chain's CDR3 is CASSLGQSNTGELFF. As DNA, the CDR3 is TGTGCCAGCAGTTTGGGACAGTCGAACACCGGGGAGCTGTTTTTT. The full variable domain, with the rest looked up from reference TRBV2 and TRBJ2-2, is EPEVTQTPSHQVTQMGQEVILRCVPISNHLYFYWYRQILGQKVEFLVSFYNNEISEKSEIFDDQFSVERPDGSNFTLKIRSTKLEDSAMYFCASSLGQSNTGELFFGEGSRLTVL.

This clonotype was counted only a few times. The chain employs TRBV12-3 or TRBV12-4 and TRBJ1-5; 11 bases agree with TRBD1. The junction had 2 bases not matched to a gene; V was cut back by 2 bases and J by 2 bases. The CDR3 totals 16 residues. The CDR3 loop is CASSLRGQGGNQPQHF. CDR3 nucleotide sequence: TGTGCCAGCAGTTTACGGGGACAGGGGGGCAATCAGCCCCAGCATTTT.

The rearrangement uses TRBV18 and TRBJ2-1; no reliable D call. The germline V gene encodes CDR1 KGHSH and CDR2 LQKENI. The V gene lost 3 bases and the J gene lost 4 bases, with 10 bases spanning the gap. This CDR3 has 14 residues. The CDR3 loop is CASSPRGNYNEQFF. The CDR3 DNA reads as TGTGCCAGCTCACCCCGAGGAAATTACAATGAGCAGTTCTTC.

In DNA, the CDR3 is TGTGCCAGCAGCTTACAGTTAGGACTAGGTATTGATGAGCAGTTCTTC. This encodes CASSLQLGLGIDEQFF. The rearrangement links TRBV11-2 to TRBJ2-1; 7 bases map to TRBD2. Germline V CDR1 and CDR2: SGHAT, FQNNGV. There are 16 residues in the CDR3. The ends lost 2 bases at V and 8 bases at J; junction bases unmatched: 12.

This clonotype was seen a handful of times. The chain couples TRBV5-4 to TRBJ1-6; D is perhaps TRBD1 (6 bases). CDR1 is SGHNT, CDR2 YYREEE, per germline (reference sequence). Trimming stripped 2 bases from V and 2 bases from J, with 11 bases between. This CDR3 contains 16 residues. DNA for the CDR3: TGTGCCAGCAGCTTAGACAGGAGAACCTATAATTCACCCCTCCACTTT. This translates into CASSLDRRTYNSPLHF.

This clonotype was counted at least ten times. The CDR3 loop is CSVTQGGPNQPQHF. As DNA, the CDR3 is TGCAGCGTAACACAGGGGGGCCCCAATCAGCCCCAGCATTTT. V usage is TRBV29-1 and J usage is TRBJ1-5; 8 positions match TRBD1. V was clipped by 6 bases and J by 3 bases; unmatched bases: 7. Germline CDR1 SQVTM, CDR2 ANQGSEA. The CDR3 loop spans 14 amino acids.

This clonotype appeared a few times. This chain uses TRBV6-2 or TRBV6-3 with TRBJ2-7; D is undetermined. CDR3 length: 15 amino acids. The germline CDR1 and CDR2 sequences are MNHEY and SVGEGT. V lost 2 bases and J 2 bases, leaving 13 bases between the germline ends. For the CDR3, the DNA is TGTGCCAGCAGTTACCCCAAGGGCCTCACCTACGAGCAGTACTTC. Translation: CASSYPKGLTYEQYF.

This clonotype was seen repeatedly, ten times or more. The CDR3 region is CASSQDPGGHNQPQHF. The DNA for the CDR3 is TGCGCCAGCAGCCAGGACCCTGGGGGCCACAATCAGCCCCAGCATTTT. The chain couples TRBV4-1 to TRBJ1-5, with D perhaps matching TRBD1 (6 bases). Germline lookup yields CDR1 MGHRA and CDR2 YSYEKL. Trimming left V 3 bases short and J 3 bases short, with 15 bases between. The CDR3 consists of 16 residues.

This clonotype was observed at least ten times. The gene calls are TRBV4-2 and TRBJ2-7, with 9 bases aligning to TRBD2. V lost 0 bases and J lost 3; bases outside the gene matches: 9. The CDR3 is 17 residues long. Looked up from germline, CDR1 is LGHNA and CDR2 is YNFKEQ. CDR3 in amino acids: CASSQDAAAGGNYEQYF. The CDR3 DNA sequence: TGTGCCAGCAGCCAAGACGCCGCAGCGGGGGGAAACTACGAGCAGTACTTC.

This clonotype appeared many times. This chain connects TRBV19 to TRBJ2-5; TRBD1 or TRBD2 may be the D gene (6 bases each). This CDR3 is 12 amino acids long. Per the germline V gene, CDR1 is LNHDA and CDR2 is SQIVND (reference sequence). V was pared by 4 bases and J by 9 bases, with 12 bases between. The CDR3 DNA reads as TGTGCCAGTAGTACCCCAGGGGAGGCCCAGTACTTC. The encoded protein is CASSTPGEAQYF.

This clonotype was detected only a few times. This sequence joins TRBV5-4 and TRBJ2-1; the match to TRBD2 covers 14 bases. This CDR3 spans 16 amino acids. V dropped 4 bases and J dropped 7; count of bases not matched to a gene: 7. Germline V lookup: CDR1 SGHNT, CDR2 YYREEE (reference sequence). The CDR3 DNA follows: TGTGCCAGCAGCCCGACTAGCGGGGGGGCCGGGAATGAGCAGTTCTTC. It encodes CASSPTSGGAGNEQFF.

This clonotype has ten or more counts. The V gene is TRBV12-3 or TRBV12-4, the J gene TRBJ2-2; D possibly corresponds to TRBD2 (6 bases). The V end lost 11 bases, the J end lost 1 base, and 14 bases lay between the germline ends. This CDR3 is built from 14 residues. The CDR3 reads CASLRGWNTGELFF. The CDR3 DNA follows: TGTGCCTCCCTCCGGGGGTGGAACACCGGGGAGCTGTTTTTT.

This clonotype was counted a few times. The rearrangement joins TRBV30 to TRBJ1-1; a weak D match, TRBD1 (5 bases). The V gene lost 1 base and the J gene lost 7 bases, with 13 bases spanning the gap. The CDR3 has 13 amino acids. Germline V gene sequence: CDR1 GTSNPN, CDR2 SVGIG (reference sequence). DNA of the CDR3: TGTGCCTGGAGTGAAGGGGATGGAGGTGAAGCTTTCTTT. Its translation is CAWSEGDGGEAFF.

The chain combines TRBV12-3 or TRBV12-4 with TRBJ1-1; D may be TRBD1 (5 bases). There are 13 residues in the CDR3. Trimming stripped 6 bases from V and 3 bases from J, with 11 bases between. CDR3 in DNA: TGTGCCAGCAGGAACGACAGACACACTGAAGCTTTCTTT. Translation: CASRNDRHTEAFF.

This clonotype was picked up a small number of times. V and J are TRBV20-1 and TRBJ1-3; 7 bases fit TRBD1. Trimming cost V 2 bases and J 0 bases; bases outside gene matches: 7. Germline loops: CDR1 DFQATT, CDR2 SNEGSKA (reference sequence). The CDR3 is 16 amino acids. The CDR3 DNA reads TGCAGTGCTAGACCTTGGGGACAGTACTCTGGAAACACCATATATTTT. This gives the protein CSARPWGQYSGNTIYF.

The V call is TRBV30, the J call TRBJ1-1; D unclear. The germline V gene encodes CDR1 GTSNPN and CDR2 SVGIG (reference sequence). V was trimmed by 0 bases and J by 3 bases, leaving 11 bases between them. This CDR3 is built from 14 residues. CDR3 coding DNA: TGTGCCTGGAGTGTATATTTCGGGGACACTGAAGCTTTCTTT. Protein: CAWSVYFGDTEAFF.

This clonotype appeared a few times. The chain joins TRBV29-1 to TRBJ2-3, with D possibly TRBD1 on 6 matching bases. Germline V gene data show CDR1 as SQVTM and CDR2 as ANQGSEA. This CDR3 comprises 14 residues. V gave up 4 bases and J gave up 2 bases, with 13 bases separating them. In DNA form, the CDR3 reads TGCAGCGTTGCAGTAGGACAGCTCACAGATACGCAGTATTTT. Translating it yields CSVAVGQLTDTQYF.

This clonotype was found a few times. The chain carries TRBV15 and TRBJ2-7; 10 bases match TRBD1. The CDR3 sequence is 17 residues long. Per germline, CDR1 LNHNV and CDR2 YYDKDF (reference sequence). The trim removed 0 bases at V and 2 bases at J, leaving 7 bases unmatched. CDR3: CATSRDFLGQGTYEQYF. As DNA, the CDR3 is TGTGCCACCAGCAGAGATTTTTTGGGACAGGGGACCTACGAGCAGTACTTC.

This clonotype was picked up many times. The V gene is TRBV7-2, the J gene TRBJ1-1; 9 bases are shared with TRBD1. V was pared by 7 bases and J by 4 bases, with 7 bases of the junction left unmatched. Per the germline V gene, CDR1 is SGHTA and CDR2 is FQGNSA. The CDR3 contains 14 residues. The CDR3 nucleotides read TGTGCCAGCACCCCTGGACAGGGGTCCACTGAAGCTTTCTTT. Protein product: CASTPGQGSTEAFF.